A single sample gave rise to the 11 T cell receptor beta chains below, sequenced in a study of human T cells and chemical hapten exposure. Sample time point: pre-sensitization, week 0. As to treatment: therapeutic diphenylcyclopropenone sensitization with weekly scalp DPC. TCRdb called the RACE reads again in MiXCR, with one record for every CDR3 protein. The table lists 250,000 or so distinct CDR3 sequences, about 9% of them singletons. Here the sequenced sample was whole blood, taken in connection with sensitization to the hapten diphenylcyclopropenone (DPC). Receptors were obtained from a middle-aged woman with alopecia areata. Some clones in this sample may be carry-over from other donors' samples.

CDR3 coding DNA: TGTGCCTGGAGTATTATCCAAGAGACCCAGTACTTC. This translates into CAWSIIQETQYF. V usage is TRBV30 and J usage is TRBJ2-5; D ambiguous. Per germline, CDR1 GTSNPN and CDR2 SVGIG (reference sequence). V was pared by 2 bases and J by 1 base, with 5 bases between. The CDR3 is made up of 12 amino acids.

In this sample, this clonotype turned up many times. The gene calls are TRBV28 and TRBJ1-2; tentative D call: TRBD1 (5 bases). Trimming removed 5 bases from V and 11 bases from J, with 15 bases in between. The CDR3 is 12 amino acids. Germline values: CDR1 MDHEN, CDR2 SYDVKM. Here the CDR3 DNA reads TGTGCCAGCAGTCCCCCTTCCGGGGGGTACACCTTC. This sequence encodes CASSPPSGGYTF.

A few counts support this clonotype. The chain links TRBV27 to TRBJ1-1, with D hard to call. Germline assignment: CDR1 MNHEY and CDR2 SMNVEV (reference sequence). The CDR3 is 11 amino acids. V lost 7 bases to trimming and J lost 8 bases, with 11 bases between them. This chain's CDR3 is CASKRASEAFF. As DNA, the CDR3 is TGTGCCAGCAAAAGGGCCAGCGAAGCTTTCTTT.

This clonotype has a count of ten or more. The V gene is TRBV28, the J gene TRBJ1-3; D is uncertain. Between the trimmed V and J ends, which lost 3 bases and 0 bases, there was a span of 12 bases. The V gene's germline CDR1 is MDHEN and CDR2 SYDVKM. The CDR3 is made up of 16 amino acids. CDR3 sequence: CASSLPSGSSGNTIYF. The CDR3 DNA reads TGTGCCAGCAGTTTGCCCTCAGGATCCTCTGGAAACACCATATATTTT.

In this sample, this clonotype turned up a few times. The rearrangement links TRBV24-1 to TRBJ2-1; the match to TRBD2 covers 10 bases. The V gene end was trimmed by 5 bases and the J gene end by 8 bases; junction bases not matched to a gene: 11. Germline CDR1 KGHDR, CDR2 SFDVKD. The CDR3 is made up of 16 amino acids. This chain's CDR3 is CATSALPGTSVDEQFF. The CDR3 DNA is TGTGCCACCAGTGCCCTGCCAGGGACTAGCGTCGATGAGCAGTTCTTC.

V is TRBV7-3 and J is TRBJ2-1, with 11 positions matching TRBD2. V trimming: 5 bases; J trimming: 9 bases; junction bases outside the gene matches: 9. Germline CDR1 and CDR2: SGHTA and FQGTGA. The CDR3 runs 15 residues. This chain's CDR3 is CASSAQTSGISEQFF. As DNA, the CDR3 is TGTGCCAGCAGCGCACAGACTAGCGGGATCTCTGAGCAGTTCTTC.

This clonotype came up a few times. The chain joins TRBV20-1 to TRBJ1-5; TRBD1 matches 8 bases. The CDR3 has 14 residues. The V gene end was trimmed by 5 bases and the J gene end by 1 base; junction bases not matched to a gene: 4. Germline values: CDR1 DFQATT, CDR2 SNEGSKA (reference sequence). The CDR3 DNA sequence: TGCAGTGCTGTTCGGACAGGGAGCAATCAGCCCCAGCATTTT. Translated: CSAVRTGSNQPQHF.

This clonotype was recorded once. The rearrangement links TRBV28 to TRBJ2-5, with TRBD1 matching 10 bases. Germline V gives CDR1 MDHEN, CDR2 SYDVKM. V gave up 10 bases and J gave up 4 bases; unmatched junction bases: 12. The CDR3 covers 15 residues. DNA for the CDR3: TGTGCCACCTCTCCGGGACAGGGGTACAGAGAGACCCAGTACTTC. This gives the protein CATSPGQGYRETQYF.

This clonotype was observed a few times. This CDR3 reads CSASRANTEAFF. As DNA, the CDR3 is TGCAGTGCTAGCAGGGCAAACACTGAAGCTTTCTTT. The chain employs TRBV20-1 and TRBJ1-1; a possible D gene is TRBD1 (5 bases). The CDR3 sequence is 12 residues long. Per germline, CDR1 DFQATT and CDR2 SNEGSKA (reference sequence). Trimming shortened V by 3 bases and J by 2 bases, and 7 bases separated the two germline ends.

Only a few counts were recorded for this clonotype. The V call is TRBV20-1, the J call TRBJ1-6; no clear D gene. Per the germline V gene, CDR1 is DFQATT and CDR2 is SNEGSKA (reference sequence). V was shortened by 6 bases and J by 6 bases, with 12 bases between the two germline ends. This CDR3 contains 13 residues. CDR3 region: CSALLAFNSPLHF. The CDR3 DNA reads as TGCAGTGCACTTCTTGCATTTAATTCACCCCTCCACTTT.

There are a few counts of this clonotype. The CDR3 DNA sequence: TGCAGCGTTGGACACCCGAAGGGAGAGACCCAGTACTTC. The encoded protein is CSVGHPKGETQYF. The chain recombines TRBV29-1 with TRBJ2-5; D gene uncertain. This CDR3 region has 13 residues. Germline values: CDR1 SQVTM, CDR2 ANQGSEA. V shed 4 bases and J shed 4 bases, with 13 bases lying between them.